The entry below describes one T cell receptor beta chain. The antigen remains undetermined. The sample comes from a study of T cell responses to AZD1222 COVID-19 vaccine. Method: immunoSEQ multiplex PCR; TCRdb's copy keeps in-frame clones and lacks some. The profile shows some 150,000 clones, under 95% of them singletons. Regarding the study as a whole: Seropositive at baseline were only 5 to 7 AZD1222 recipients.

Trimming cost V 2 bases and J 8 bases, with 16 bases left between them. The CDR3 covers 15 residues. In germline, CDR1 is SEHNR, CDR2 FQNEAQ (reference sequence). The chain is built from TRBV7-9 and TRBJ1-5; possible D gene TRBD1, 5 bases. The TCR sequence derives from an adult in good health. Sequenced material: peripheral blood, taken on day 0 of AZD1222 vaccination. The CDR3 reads CASSLYDSGGEPQHF. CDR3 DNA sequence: TGTGCCAGCAGCTTATACGATTCGGGGGGAGAGCCCCAGCATTTT. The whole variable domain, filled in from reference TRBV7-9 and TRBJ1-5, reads DTGVSQNPRHKITKRGQNVTFRCDPISEHNRLYWYRQTLGQGPEFLTYFQNEAQLEKSRLLSDRFSAERPKGSFSTLEIQRTEQGDSAMYLCASSLYDSGGEPQHFGDGTRLSIL.